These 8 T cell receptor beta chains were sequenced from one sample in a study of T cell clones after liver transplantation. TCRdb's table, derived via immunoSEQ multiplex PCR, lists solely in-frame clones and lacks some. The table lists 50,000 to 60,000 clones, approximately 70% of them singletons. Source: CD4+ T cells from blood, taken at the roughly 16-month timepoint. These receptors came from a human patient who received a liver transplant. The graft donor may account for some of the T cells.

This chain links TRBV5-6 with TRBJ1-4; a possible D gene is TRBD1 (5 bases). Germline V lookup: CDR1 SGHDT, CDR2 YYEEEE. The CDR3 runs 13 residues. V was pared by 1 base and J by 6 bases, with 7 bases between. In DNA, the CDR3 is TGTGCCAGCAGCTTGACGGGGGATGAAAAACTGTTTTTT. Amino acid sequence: CASSLTGDEKLFF.

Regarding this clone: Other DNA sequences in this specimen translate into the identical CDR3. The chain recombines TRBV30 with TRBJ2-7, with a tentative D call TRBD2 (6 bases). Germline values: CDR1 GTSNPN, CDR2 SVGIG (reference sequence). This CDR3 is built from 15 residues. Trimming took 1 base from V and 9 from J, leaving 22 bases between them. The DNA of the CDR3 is TGTGCCTGGAGTGATAACGGGCGGGGTTTGTTCCTGCAGTACGTC. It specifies CAWSDNGRGLFLQYV.

CDR3 sequence reads: CASSQESRDRANKNAKNIQYF. Written as DNA, the CDR3 is TGCGCCAGCAGCCAAGAGAGTCGGGACAGGGCTAATAAAAACGCCAAAAACATTCAGTACTTC. The genes are TRBV4-3 and TRBJ2-4, with TRBD1 matching over 9 bases. After removal of 0 bases from V and 1 base from J, the junction contained 16 bases not matched to a gene. The germline V gene encodes CDR1 LGHNA and CDR2 YSLEER. This CDR3 spans 21 amino acids.

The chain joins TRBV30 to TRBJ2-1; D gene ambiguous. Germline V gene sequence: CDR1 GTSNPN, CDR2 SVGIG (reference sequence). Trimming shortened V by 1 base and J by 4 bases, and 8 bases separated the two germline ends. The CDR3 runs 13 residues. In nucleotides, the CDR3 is TGTGCCTGGAGTGGTGGGTCTTACAATGAGCAGTTCTTC. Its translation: CAWSGGSYNEQFF. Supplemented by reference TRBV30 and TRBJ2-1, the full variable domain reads SQTIHQWPATLVQPVGSPLSLECTVEGTSNPNLYWYRQAAGRGLQLLFYSVGIGQISSEVPQNLSASRPQDRQFILSSKKLLLSDSGFYLCAWSGGSYNEQFFGPGTRLTVL.

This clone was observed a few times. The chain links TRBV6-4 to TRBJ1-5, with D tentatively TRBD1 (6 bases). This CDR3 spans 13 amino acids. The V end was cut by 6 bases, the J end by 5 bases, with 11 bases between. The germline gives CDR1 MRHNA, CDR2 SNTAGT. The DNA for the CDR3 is TGTGCCAGCAGCCCAGGGGCTTATCAGCCCCAGCATTTT. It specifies CASSPGAYQPQHF.

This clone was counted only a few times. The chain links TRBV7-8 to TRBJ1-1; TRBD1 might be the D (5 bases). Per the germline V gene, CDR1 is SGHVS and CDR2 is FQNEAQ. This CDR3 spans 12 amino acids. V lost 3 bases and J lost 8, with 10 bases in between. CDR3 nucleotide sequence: TGTGCCAGCAGCTTTTTAAGGGACGAAGCTTTCTTT. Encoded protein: CASSFLRDEAFF. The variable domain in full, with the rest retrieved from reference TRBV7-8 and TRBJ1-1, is GAGVSQSPRYKVAKRGQDVALRCDPISGHVSLFWYQQALGQGPEFLTYFQNEAQLDKSGLPSDRFFAERPEGSVSTLKIQRTQQEDSAVYLCASSFLRDEAFFGQGTRLTVV.

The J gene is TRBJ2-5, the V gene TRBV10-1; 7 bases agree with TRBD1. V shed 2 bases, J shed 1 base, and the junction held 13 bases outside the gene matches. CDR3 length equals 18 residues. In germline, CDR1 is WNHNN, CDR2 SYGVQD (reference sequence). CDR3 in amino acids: CASSEGGSQGTLQETQYF. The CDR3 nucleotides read TGCGCCAGCAGTGAGGGGGGATCACAGGGGACCCTCCAAGAGACCCAGTACTTC.

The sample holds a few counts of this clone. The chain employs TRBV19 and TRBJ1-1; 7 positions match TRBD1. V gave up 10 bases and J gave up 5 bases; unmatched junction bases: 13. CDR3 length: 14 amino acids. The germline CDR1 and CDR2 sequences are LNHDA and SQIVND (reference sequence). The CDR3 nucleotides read TGTGCCACCGCAGCCCCGGGACAGACGACTGAAGCTTTCTTT. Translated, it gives CATAAPGQTTEAFF.